The 22 T cell receptor beta chains reported below all come from one sample, sequenced in a study of blood T cells in healthy people across ages. Together with a sample-barcoded 5' primer, a J-beta primer mix was included in a second PCR lasting about 6 to 12 cycles. TCRdb independently ran MiXCR on the 5' RACE reads; one entry per CDR3 protein. The data contain 1.8 million or so distinct CDR3 sequences, approximately 39% of them seen just once; the ten biggest clones take up under 30%. Sequencing was carried out using blood. The receptors originated from a human donor in good health.

The rearrangement joins TRBV7-2 to TRBJ2-7; D is possibly TRBD2 (6 bases). The J call may not be correct, given that the DNA end is closer to TRBJ2-5. CDR3 size: 15 residues. Looked up from germline, CDR1 is SGHTA and CDR2 is FQGNSA. The CDR3 DNA follows: TGTGCCAGCAGCACCAGGACGGGGGACCGGGAGACCCAGTACTTC. This translates into CASSTRTGDRETQYF.

The V gene is TRBV27, the J gene TRBJ2-7; no clear D gene. Germline values: CDR1 MNHEY, CDR2 SMNVEV (reference sequence). With 3 bases removed from V and 0 bases from J, the gap between germline ends came to 9 bases. The CDR3 is 14 amino acids. CDR3 loop: CASSFREDSYEQYF. CDR3 in DNA: TGTGCCAGCAGTTTTCGTGAGGACTCCTACGAGCAGTACTTC.

Concerning this clonotype: An end of the junction differs from the germline gene, which may be a read error. This CDR3 reads CARRAKLNTEAFF. In DNA, the CDR3 is TGTGCCCGCAGGGCCAAACTGAACACTGAAGCTTTCTTT. This sequence joins TRBV6-1 and TRBJ1-1; weak D call: TRBD1 (5 bases). This CDR3 contains 13 residues. Germline CDR1 reads MNHNS; CDR2 reads SASEGT.

This clonotype was seen at least ten times. This chain connects TRBV6-4 to TRBJ2-3; the D call may be TRBD1 or TRBD2 (5 bases each). Trimming shortened V by 3 bases and J by 0 bases, and 7 bases separated the two germline ends. This CDR3 has 14 residues. Germline CDR1 reads MRHNA; CDR2 reads SNTAGT. CDR3 sequence (DNA): TGTGCCAGCAGTGAATGGGGGAGCACAGATACGCAGTATTTT. Residues: CASSEWGSTDTQYF.

The chain employs TRBV12-3 or TRBV12-4 and TRBJ2-3; D remains ambiguous. CDR3 size: 14 residues. The V end was cut by 7 bases, the J end by 2 bases, with 13 bases between. CDR3 region: CASTSEQFTDTQYF. The DNA of the CDR3 is TGTGCCAGCACCTCGGAACAGTTCACAGATACGCAGTATTTT.

The sample holds a few counts of this clonotype. The rearrangement uses TRBV20-1 and TRBJ1-2, with unresolved D. CDR1 DFQATT and CDR2 SNEGSKA come from the germline V gene (reference sequence). V was cut by 3 bases and J by 0 bases, with 11 bases left in between. This CDR3 region has 14 residues. The CDR3 is CSASQSPTNYGYTF. Written as DNA, the CDR3 is TGCAGTGCTAGTCAAAGTCCGACTAACTATGGCTACACCTTC.

The chain employs TRBV9 and TRBJ1-1, with 8 bases that match TRBD1. The CDR3 spans 15 residues. Trimming took 4 bases from V and 3 from J; bases not matched to a gene: 8. The germline gives CDR1 SGDLS, CDR2 YYNGEE. In DNA, the CDR3 is TGTGCCAGCAGCCAGCGACAGGGGCGGTACACTGAAGCTTTCTTT. Encoded protein: CASSQRQGRYTEAFF.

The V gene is TRBV15, the J gene TRBJ2-4; D is uncertain. The V gene's germline CDR1 is LNHNV and CDR2 YYDKDF (reference sequence). This CDR3 has 20 amino acids. The V end lost 5 bases, the J end lost 0 bases, and 26 bases lay between the germline ends. CDR3 amino acids: CATSPVGLALGILAKNIQYF. The CDR3 bases are TGTGCCACCAGCCCCGTAGGATTGGCCCTAGGCATCCTAGCCAAAAACATTCAGTACTTC. The variable domain in full, with the rest retrieved from reference TRBV15 and TRBJ2-4, is DAMVIQNPRYQVTQFGKPVTLSCSQTLNHNVMYWYQQKSSQAPKLLFHYYDKDFNNEADTPDNFQSRRPNTSFCFLDIRSPGLGDTAMYLCATSPVGLALGILAKNIQYFGAGTRLSVL.

CDR3 loop: CASSWTVHEQYF. The CDR3 coding sequence is TGTGCCAGCAGCTGGACAGTTCACGAGCAGTACTTC. The genes are TRBV12-3 or TRBV12-4 and TRBJ2-7; a weak D match, TRBD1 (6 bases). V lost 6 bases and J 5 bases, leaving 11 bases between the germline ends. The CDR3 contains 12 residues.

Comments on this clonotype: Sequence at one end of the junction differs from germline and may be a read error. This chain uses TRBV4-1 with TRBJ2-1, with 10 bases lining up with TRBD1. The J call may be in error: the DNA end matches TRBJ2-7 better. The germline gives CDR1 MGHRA, CDR2 YSYEKL. CDR3 length: 14 residues. The CDR3 coding sequence is TGCGTCAGCAGCCAGCGACAGGGGGCCAACGAGCAGTACTTC. Amino acids: CVSSQRQGANEQYF.

This clonotype was picked up a small number of times. The chain uses TRBV21-1 and TRBJ1-2; TRBD1 is the table's D call and was not checked against the DNA. TRBV21-1 corresponds to a pseudogene. This CDR3 has 13 amino acids. DNA of the CDR3: TGTGCCAGGGGATGGGACAGTCGATATGGCTACACCTTC. Its translation is CARGWDSRYGYTF.

The chain combines TRBV29-1 with TRBJ1-1; D is undetermined. This CDR3 has 14 residues. Trimming pared 4 bases from V and 5 bases from J, leaving 17 bases between. From germline, CDR1 is SQVTM and CDR2 ANQGSEA. The CDR3 sequence is CSVGKGLLGTEAFF. CDR3 DNA: TGCAGCGTTGGTAAGGGCCTCTTGGGAACTGAAGCTTTCTTT.

This rearrangement joins TRBV7-6 to TRBJ1-1; TRBD1 matches at 7 bases. The CDR3 contains 16 residues. Germline V gene sequence: CDR1 SGHVS, CDR2 FNYEAQ. V lost 2 bases, J lost 3 bases, and 9 bases stayed unmatched. The chain's CDR3 is CASSLRPTQGDTEAFF. CDR3 nucleotide sequence: TGTGCCAGCAGCTTAAGGCCAACTCAGGGGGACACTGAAGCTTTCTTT.

This clonotype was seen a few times. The chain couples TRBV5-5 to TRBJ1-2; the D gene is possibly TRBD1 (6 bases). With 1 base removed from V and 7 bases from J, the gap between germline ends came to 14 bases. CDR3 size: 14 residues. Germline CDR1 and CDR2: SGHKS and YYEKEE (reference sequence). The CDR3 bases are TGTGCCAGCAGCTTGCCCACAGGGTCTGGTGGCTACACCTTC. Translated: CASSLPTGSGGYTF.

The chain uses TRBV10-3 and TRBJ1-1; D might be TRBD1 (6 bases). Trimming stripped 7 bases from V and 4 bases from J, with 16 bases between. The CDR3 length is 14 residues. Germline-derived CDR1 and CDR2 are ENHRY and SYGVKD. The CDR3 region is CAITAGATGTEAFF. The CDR3 DNA follows: TGTGCCATCACAGCGGGGGCCACGGGCACTGAAGCTTTCTTT.

This clonotype has more than one count but fewer than ten. This chain uses TRBV6-5 with TRBJ2-1; TRBD2 aligns across 7 bases. CDR1 is MNHEY and CDR2 is SVGAGI in the germline V gene. Trimming at V came to 2 bases and at J to 10 bases, leaving 2 bases not matched to a gene. CDR3 length equals 12 residues. The CDR3 loop is CASSYAGGEQFF. CDR3 bases: TGTGCCAGCAGTTACGCCGGGGGGGAGCAGTTCTTC.

The chain links TRBV14 to TRBJ2-7; 10 bases map to TRBD1. Trimming at V came to 4 bases and at J to 5 bases, leaving 8 bases not matched to a gene. The germline V gene encodes CDR1 SGHDN and CDR2 FVKESK. CDR3 length equals 15 residues. The DNA of the CDR3 is TGTGCCAGCAGCCCCGGACAGGGGGGATGGAACGAGCAGTACTTC. Its translation is CASSPGQGGWNEQYF.

This clonotype has a handful of counts. CDR3 in DNA: TGTGCCAGCAGCCAAGATCTCCGGGCGGTTCGGTCAAATGAGCAGTTCTTC. Its translation: CASSQDLRAVRSNEQFF. The chain combines TRBV4-2 with TRBJ2-1; unclear D gene. Per germline, CDR1 LGHNA and CDR2 YNFKEQ. Trimming left V 0 bases short and J 7 bases short, with 19 bases between. The CDR3 contains 17 residues.

In this sample, this clonotype turned up a few times. The chain combines TRBV12-3 or TRBV12-4 with TRBJ1-2; D uncertain. Between the trimmed V and J ends, which lost 6 bases and 9 bases, there was a span of 23 bases. This CDR3 is 15 amino acids long. The CDR3 sequence: CASSLYSLVAGSYTF. The DNA of the CDR3 is TGTGCCAGCAGCCTTTACTCTCTCGTAGCTGGAAGCTACACCTTC.

In its sample, this clonotype was seen a few times. The rearrangement links TRBV5-1 to TRBJ2-7, with TRBD2 matching 10 bases. The CDR3 spans 15 residues. The V gene's germline CDR1 is SGHRS and CDR2 YFSETQ. V was clipped by 2 bases and J by 2 bases; unmatched bases: 4. The CDR3 coding sequence is TGCGCCAGCAGCTTTGGCAGCGGGGGGGCCTACGAGCAGTACTTC. Amino acid sequence: CASSFGSGGAYEQYF.

The V and J genes are TRBV27 and TRBJ2-3; D remains unclear. CDR3 length equals 13 residues. The germline V gene encodes CDR1 MNHEY and CDR2 SMNVEV (reference sequence). Between the trimmed V and J ends, which lost 3 bases and 5 bases, there was a span of 9 bases. The CDR3 DNA is TGTGCCAGCAGTTTTTCCGTGATAGATACGCAGTATTTT. It is translated as CASSFSVIDTQYF.

The rearrangement links TRBV20-1 to TRBJ2-3; TRBD2 aligns across 7 bases. The CDR3 runs to 14 residues. CDR1 and CDR2 (germline): DFQATT, SNEGSKA (reference sequence). After removal of 3 bases from V and 6 bases from J, the junction contained 9 bases not matched to a gene. The CDR3 DNA reads TGCAGTGCTAGGCGAGGTCTAGCGGCGGATACGCAGTATTTT. Residues: CSARRGLAADTQYF.